This paragraph reports one T cell receptor beta chain. The data were produced by immunoSEQ multiplex PCR, yet TCRdb's version contains in-frame clones alone and is incomplete. The table shows fewer than 250,000 clones, with approximately 90% occurring only once. The data were taken from a study of blood T cell repertoires in COVID-19. This CDR3 is 14 amino acids long. V was cut by 0 bases and J by 5 bases, with 9 bases left in between. CDR1 is SGHTA and CDR2 is FQGNSA in the germline V gene. The sequencing input was peripheral blood. The rearrangement joins TRBV7-2 to TRBJ2-3; D is uncertain. The TCR was taken from a man aged 25-45 years with acute or convalescent COVID-19. The CDR3 region has the DNA TGTGCCAGCAGCTTAGCCACCGCCGGAGATACGCAGTATTTT. Translating it yields CASSLATAGDTQYF.